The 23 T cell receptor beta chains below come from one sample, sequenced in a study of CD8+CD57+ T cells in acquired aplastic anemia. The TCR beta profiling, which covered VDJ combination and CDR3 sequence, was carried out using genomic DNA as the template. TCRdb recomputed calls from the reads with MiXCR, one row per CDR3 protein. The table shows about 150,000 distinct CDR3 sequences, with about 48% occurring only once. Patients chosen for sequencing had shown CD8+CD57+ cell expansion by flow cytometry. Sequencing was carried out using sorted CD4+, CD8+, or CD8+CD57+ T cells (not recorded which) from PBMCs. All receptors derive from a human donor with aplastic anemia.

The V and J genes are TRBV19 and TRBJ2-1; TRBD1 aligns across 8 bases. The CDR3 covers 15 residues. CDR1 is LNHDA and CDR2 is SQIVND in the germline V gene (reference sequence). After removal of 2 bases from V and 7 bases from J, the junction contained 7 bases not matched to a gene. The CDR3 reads CASSISFRDRNEQFF. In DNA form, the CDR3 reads TGTGCCAGTAGTATAAGTTTTAGGGACAGGAATGAGCAGTTCTTC.

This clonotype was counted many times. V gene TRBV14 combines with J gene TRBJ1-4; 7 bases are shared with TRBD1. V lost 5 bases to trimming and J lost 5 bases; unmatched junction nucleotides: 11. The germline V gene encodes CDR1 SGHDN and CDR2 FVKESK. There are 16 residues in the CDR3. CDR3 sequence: CASSGWDSAENEKLFF. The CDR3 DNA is TGTGCCAGCAGCGGATGGGACAGTGCAGAAAATGAAAAACTGTTTTTT. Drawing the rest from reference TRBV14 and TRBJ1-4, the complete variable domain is EAGVTQFPSHSVIEKGQTVTLRCDPISGHDNLYWYRRVMGKEIKFLLHFVKESKQDESGMPNNRFLAERTGGTYSTLKVQPAELEDSGVYFCASSGWDSAENEKLFFGSGTQLSVL.

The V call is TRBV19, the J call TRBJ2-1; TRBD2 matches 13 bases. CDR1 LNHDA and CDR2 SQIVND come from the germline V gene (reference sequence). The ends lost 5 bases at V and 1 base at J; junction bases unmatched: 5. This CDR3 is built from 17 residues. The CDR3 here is CASSGLAGDMSYNEQFF. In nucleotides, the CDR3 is TGTGCCAGTAGTGGACTAGCGGGGGATATGTCCTACAATGAGCAGTTCTTC. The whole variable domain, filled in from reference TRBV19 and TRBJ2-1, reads DGGITQSPKYLFRKEGQNVTLSCEQNLNHDAMYWYRQDPGQGLRLIYYSQIVNDFQKGDIAEGYSVSREKKESFPLTVTSAQKNPTAFYLCASSGLAGDMSYNEQFFGPGTRLTVL.

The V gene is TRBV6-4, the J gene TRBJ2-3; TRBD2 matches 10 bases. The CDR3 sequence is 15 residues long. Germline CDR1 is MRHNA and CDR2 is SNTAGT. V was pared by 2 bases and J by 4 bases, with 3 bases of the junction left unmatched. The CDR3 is CASSDSGGGADTQYF. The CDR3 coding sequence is TGTGCCAGCAGTGACAGCGGGGGGGGGGCAGATACGCAGTATTTT.

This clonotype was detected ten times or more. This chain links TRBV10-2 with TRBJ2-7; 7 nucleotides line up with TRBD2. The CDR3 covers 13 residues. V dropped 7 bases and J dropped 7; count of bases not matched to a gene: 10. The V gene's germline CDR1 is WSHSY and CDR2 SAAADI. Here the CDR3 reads CASTRDGGGEQYF. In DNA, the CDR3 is TGCGCCAGCACCAGAGACGGGGGAGGGGAGCAGTACTTC.

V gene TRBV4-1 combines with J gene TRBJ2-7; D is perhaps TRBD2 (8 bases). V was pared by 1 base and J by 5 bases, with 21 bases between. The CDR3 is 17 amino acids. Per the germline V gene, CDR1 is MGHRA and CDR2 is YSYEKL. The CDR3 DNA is TGCGCCAGCAGCCAAGTCTTTAGCGGGACAGCAGTCGACGAGCAGTACTTC. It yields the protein CASSQVFSGTAVDEQYF.

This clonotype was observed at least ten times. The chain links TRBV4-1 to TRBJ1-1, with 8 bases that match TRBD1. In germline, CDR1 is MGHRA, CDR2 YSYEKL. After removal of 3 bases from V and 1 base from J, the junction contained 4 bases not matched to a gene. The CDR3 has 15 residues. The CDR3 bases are TGCGCCAGCAGCCATTACAGGGGGGAGAACACTGAAGCTTTCTTT. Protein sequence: CASSHYRGENTEAFF.

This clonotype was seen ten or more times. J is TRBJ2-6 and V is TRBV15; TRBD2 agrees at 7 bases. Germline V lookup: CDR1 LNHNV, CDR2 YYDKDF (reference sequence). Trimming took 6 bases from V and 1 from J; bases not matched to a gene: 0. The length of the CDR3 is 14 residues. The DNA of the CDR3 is TGTGCCACCAGGGGGGGGTCTGGGGCCAACGTCCTGACTTTC. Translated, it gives CATRGGSGANVLTF.

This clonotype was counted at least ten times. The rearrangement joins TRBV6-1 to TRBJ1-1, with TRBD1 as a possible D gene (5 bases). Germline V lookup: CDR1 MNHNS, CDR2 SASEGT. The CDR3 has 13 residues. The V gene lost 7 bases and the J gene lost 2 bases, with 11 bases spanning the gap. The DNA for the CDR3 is TGTGCCAGCAACACCAGGGATAACACTGAAGCTTTCTTT. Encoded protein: CASNTRDNTEAFF.

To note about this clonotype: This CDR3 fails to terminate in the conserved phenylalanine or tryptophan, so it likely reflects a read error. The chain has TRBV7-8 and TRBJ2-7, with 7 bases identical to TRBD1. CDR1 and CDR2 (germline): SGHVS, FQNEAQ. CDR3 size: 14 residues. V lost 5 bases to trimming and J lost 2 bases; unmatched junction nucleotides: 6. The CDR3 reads CASSPGQLAYEQYL. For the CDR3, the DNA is TGTGCCAGCAGCCCGGGACAGCTAGCCTACGAGCAGTACCTC.

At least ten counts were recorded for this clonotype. The CDR3 reads CASSQDPSPGTGSGYTF. CDR3 sequence (DNA): TGCGCCAGCAGCCAAGATCCATCCCCCGGGACAGGGAGTGGCTACACCTTC. This sequence joins TRBV4-1 and TRBJ1-2; 9 bases match TRBD1. V lost 0 bases and J lost 7; bases outside the gene matches: 12. Germline values: CDR1 MGHRA, CDR2 YSYEKL. This CDR3 has 17 residues.

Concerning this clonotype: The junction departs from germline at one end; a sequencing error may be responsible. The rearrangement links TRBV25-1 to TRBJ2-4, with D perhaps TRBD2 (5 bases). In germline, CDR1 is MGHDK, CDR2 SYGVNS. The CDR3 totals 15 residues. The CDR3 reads CASSESSLAENIQYF. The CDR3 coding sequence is TGTGCCAGCAGTGAATCCAGCCTAGCCGAAAACATTCAGTACTTC.

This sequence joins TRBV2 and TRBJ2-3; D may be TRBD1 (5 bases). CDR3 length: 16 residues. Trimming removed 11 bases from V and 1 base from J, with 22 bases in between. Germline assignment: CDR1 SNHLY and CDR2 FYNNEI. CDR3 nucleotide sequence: TGTGCCGGCATTTTGCCGGACAACTCTGGCACAGATACGCAGTATTTT. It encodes CAGILPDNSGTDTQYF.

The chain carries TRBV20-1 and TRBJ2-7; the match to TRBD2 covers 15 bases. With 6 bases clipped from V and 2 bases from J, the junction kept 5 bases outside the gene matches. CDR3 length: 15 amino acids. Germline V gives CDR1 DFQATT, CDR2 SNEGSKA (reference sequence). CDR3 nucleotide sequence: TGCAGTGCGGCGGGACTAGCGGGGGGAACCTACGAGCAGTACTTC. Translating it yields CSAAGLAGGTYEQYF.

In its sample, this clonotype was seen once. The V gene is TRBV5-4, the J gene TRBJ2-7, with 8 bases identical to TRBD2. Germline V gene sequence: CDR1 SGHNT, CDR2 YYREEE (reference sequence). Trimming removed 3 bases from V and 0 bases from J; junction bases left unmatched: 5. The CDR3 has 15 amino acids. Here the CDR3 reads CASSYSGGHSYEQYF. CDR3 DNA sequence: TGTGCCAGCAGCTATTCGGGGGGGCACTCCTACGAGCAGTACTTC.

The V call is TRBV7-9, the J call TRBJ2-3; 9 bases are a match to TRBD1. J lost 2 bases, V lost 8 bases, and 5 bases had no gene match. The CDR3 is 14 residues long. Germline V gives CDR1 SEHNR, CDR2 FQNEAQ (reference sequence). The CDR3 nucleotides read TGTGCCAGCGGGACAGGGCACACCACAGATACGCAGTATTTT. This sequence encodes CASGTGHTTDTQYF.

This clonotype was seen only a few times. The CDR3 sequence: CASSPAGGGIGQPQHF. DNA of the CDR3: TGTGCCAGCAGCCCCGCCGGCGGGGGTATAGGTCAGCCCCAGCATTTT. The chain is built from TRBV12-3 or TRBV12-4 and TRBJ1-5, with D possibly TRBD1 on 5 matching bases. The CDR3 covers 16 residues. V dropped 6 bases and J dropped 6 bases, with 21 bases sitting between them.

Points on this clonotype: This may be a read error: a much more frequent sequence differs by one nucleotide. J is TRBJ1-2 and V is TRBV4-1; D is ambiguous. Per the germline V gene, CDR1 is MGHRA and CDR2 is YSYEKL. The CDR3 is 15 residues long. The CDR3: CASSQDSAINCGYTF. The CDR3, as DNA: TGCGCCAGCAGCCAAGATTCCGCCATCAACTGTGGCTACACCTTC.

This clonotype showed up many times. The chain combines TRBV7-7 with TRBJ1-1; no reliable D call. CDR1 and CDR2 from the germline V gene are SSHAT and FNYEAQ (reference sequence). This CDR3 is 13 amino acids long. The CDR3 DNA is TGTGCTAGCTCGCGGATTCGAAACACTGAAGCTTTCTTT. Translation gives CASSRIRNTEAFF.

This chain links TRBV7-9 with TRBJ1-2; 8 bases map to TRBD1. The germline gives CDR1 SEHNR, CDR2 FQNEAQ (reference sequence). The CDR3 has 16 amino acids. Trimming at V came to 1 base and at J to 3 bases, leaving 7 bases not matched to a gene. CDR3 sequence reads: CASSLGPTGGDYGYTF. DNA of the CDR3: TGTGCCAGCAGCTTAGGACCAACAGGGGGGGACTATGGCTACACCTTC. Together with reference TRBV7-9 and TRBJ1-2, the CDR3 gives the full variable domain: DTGVSQNPRHKITKRGQNVTFRCDPISEHNRLYWYRQTLGQGPEFLTYFQNEAQLEKSRLLSDRFSAERPKGSFSTLEIQRTEQGDSAMYLCASSLGPTGGDYGYTFGSGTRLTVV.

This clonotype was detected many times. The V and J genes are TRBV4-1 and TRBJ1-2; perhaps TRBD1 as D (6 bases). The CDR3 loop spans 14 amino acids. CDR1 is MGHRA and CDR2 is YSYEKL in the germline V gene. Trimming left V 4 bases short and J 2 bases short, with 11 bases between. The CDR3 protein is CASSPKGGNYGYTF. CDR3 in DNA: TGCGCCAGCAGCCCCAAAGGGGGGAACTATGGCTACACCTTC.

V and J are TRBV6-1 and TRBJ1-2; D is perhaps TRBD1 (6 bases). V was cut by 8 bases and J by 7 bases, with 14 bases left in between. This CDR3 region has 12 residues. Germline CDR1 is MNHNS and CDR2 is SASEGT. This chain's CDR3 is CASATGRSGYTF. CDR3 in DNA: TGTGCCAGCGCAACAGGGAGGAGTGGCTACACCTTC.

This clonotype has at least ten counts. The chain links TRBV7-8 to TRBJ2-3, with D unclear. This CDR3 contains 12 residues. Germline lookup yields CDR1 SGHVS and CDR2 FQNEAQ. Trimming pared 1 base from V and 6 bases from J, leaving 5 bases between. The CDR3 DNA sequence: TGTGCCAGCAGCTTAGAGTGGGATACGCAGTATTTT. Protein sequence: CASSLEWDTQYF.